Listed below are T cell receptor beta chains from one sample, sequenced in a study of T cell repertoires in cytomegalovirus infection. The antigens of these receptors remain unknown. TCRdb ran MiXCR on the reads and lists one entry per CDR3 protein. The data show approximately 120,000 distinct CDR3 sequences, around 32% seen once. The sequencing here drew on CD8+ T cells from cultured PBMCs, taken from culture after CMV antigen stimulation. The receptors originated from a human donor in good health (CMV status not recorded). Some clones in this sample may be carry-over from other donors' samples. The CDR3 runs from the conserved cysteine through the conserved F or W.

V gene,J gene,CDR3 protein
TRBV19,TRBJ2-7,CASSIAAGRREQYF
TRBV20-1,TRBJ1-6,CSARDEADSNSPLHF
TRBV25-1,TRBJ2-2,CASRDDTGELFF
TRBV12-5,TRBJ1-2,CASGADTGLLGYTF
TRBV11-2,TRBJ2-1,CASSLGGTEDPYNEQFF
TRBV19,TRBJ2-7,CASRVGTGPYEQYF
TRBV5-1,TRBJ2-3,CASSFKWEDSTDTQYF
TRBV24-1,TRBJ2-2,CATSDPGTSGGVNTGELFF
TRBV6-1,TRBJ1-1,CASSPSGLTEAFF
TRBV7-9,TRBJ1-5,CASSDRYQPQHF
TRBV12-3/TRBV12-4,TRBJ2-5,CASSSSVVGETQYF
TRBV4-1,TRBJ2-3,CASSQGPMKKDTQYF
TRBV27,TRBJ2-7,CASSFGPKQYF
TRBV12-3/TRBV12-4,TRBJ2-3,CASSRAGGFGTDTQYF
TRBV28,TRBJ1-1,CASSLSTNTEAFF
TRBV7-8,TRBJ1-1,CASSFVRTEAFF
TRBV5-4,TRBJ2-3,CASSLSQGADTQYF
TRBV9,TRBJ2-7,CASSAPGQGMDEQYF
TRBV7-9,TRBJ1-2,CASSAQYGYTF
TRBV27,TRBJ1-5,CASTSGNQPQHF
TRBV6-6,TRBJ1-1,CASSWDRGWCEAFF
TRBV19,TRBJ1-5,CASSIKEAQPQHF
TRBV6-5,TRBJ2-7,CASSLIPTGDEQYF
TRBV7-2,TRBJ1-2,CASSRGQGRVSYTF
TRBV6-1,TRBJ1-5,CASSEWTGVGWPQHF
TRBV5-1,TRBJ2-3,CASSFYSGGTDTQYF
TRBV7-9,TRBJ1-5,CASSLGQSPQHF
TRBV4-2,TRBJ2-5,CASSLGTSLETQYF
TRBV7-2,TRBJ2-3,CASSLDWKVRVTDTQYF
TRBV10-3,TRBJ1-2,CAISDLGLAGYTF
TRBV11-2,TRBJ2-7,CASSTQGDRSSYEQYF
TRBV6-5,TRBJ1-6,CASRDGLVLHF
TRBV6-8,TRBJ1-1,CASSYSRAGDTEAFF
TRBV6-5,TRBJ2-2,CASSYLGGGPDTGELFF
TRBV5-4,TRBJ2-2,CASSPRGRGTGELFF
TRBV20-1,TRBJ1-2,CSIRDIDNYGYTF
TRBV24-1,TRBJ1-5,CATSDLDSNQPQHF
TRBV6-1,TRBJ2-1,CASSRLIAGLDEQFF
TRBV6-5,TRBJ2-7,CASSWDRSFYEQYF
TRBV7-9,TRBJ1-1,CASSLVAGASTEAFF
TRBV7-9,TRBJ1-1,CASTRSRILNTEAFF